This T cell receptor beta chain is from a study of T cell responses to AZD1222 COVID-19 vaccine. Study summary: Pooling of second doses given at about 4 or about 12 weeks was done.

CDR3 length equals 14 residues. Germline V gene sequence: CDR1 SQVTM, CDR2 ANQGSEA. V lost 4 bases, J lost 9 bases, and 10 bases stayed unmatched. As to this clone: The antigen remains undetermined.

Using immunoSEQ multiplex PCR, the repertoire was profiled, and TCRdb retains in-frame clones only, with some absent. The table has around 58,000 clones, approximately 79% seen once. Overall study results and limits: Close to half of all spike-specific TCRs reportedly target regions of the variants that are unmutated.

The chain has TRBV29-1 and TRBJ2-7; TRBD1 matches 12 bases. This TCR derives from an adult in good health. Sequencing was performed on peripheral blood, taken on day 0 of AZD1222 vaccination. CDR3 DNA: TGCAGCGTTGCCTCCGGGACAGGGGGCGTGAGGCAGTACTTC. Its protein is CSVASGTGGVRQYF.